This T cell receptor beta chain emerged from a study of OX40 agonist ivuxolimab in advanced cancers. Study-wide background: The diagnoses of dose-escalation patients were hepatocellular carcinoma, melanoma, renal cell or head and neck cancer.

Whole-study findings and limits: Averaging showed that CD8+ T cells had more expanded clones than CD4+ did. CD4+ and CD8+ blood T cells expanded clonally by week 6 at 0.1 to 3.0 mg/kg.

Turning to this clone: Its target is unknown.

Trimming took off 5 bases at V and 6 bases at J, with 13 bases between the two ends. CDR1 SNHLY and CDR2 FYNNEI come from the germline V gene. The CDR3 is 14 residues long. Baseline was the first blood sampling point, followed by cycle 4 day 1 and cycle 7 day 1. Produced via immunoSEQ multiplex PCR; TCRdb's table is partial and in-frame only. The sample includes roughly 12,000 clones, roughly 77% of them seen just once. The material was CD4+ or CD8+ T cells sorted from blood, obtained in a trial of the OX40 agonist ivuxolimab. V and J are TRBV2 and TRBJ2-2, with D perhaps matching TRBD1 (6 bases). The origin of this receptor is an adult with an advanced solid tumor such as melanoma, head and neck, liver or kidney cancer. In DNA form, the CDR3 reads TGTGCCAGCAGTACAGGGATGTTATCCGGGGAGCTGTTTTTT. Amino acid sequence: CASSTGMLSGELFF.